The rows below give T cell receptor beta chains drawn from one sample of a study of shared clonotypes between healthy human individuals. The assay was immunoSEQ multiplex PCR, and TCRdb's table has in-frame clones only and misses some. The table lists under 2,500,000 clones, 90% to 97% of them singletons. The sequencing sample was made of naive CD4+ T cells sorted from blood. Receptors were obtained from a man aged 18 to 30 in good health. Both conserved end residues are part of each CDR3. A D gene is named only where the DNA matches it firmly. Clone size appears in some rows only: once, few, many, or a class for an expanded clone.

D gene,V gene,clone size,J gene,CDR3 protein,CDR3 DNA
NA,TRBV6-5,NA,TRBJ2-7,CASSRNLWNEQYF,TGTGCCAGCAGTAGGAACCTTTGGAACGAGCAGTACTTC
NA,TRBV30,once,TRBJ2-2,CAWIRGTGELFF,TGTGCCTGGATTCGGGGGACCGGGGAGCTGTTTTTT
NA,TRBV19,NA,TRBJ2-3,CASSIDLGTADTQYF,TGTGCCAGTAGTATAGATCTAGGGACTGCAGATACGCAGTATTTT
NA,TRBV29-1,NA,TRBJ2-7,CSVEFYLGYEQYF,TGCAGCGTTGAGTTCTATTTGGGTTACGAGCAGTACTTC
NA,TRBV28,NA,TRBJ2-5,CASSLWGKGYRAQETQYF,TGTGCCAGCAGTTTATGGGGAAAGGGATACAGGGCCCAAGAGACCCAGTACTTC
NA,TRBV7-2,NA,TRBJ1-4,CASSAFQGEKLFF,TGTGCCAGCAGCGCATTTCAGGGGGAAAAACTGTTTTTT
NA,TRBV10-2,NA,TRBJ1-6,CASKHQNGNSPLHF,TGCGCCAGTAAACACCAGAATGGGAATTCACCCCTCCACTTT
NA,TRBV5-1,NA,TRBJ2-5,CASSPSGVETQYF,TGCGCCAGCAGCCCCAGTGGGGTAGAGACCCAGTACTTC
NA,TRBV5-1,NA,TRBJ2-3,CASSSGPADTQYF,TGCGCCAGCAGCTCTGGGCCCGCAGATACGCAGTATTTT
TRBD2,TRBV19,NA,TRBJ2-7,CASRDTGTSGAEQYF,TGTGCCAGTAGAGACACCGGGACTAGCGGGGCCGAGCAGTACTTC
TRBD1,TRBV10-3,NA,TRBJ1-1,CAIGTTGHTEAFF,TGTGCCATCGGGACGACAGGGCACACTGAAGCTTTCTTT
NA,TRBV19,NA,TRBJ1-2,CASTLTAERAGYTF,TGTGCCAGTACCCTAACCGCGGAAAGGGCTGGCTACACCTTC
TRBD2,TRBV6-5,NA,TRBJ2-5,CASSLLAGARETQYF,TGTGCCAGCAGTTTACTAGCGGGGGCAAGAGAGACCCAGTACTTC
NA,TRBV12-5,NA,TRBJ1-1,CASGQTPGEGGTEAFF,TGTGCTAGTGGTCAAACCCCGGGCGAAGGTGGCACTGAAGCTTTCTTT
NA,TRBV5-4,NA,TRBJ2-1,CASSIPTGTYNEQFF,TGTGCCAGCAGCATCCCGACAGGCACCTACAATGAGCAGTTCTTC
NA,TRBV5-1,NA,TRBJ1-2,CASRWGVPNYGYTF,TGCGCCAGCCGTTGGGGGGTTCCTAACTATGGCTACACCTTC
TRBD1,TRBV28,NA,TRBJ2-3,CASSFGDRGRTDTQYF,TGTGCCAGCAGTTTTGGGGACAGGGGGCGAACAGATACGCAGTATTTT
NA,TRBV25-1,NA,TRBJ2-1,CASSENGGFRQFF,TGTGCCAGCAGTGAAAACGGCGGATTTAGGCAGTTCTTC
NA,TRBV5-4,few,TRBJ2-7,CASSLGQSYEQYF,TGTGCCAGCAGCTTGGGACAGTCCTACGAGCAGTACTTC
TRBD1,TRBV6-5,NA,TRBJ1-3,CASSYGRGPGNTIYF,TGTGCCAGCAGTTACGGGAGGGGGCCTGGAAACACCATATATTTT
TRBD1,TRBV5-1,NA,TRBJ2-2,CASSLAPGQGTGELFF,TGCGCCAGCAGCTTGGCCCCGGGACAGGGTACCGGGGAGCTGTTTTTT
NA,TRBV6-1,NA,TRBJ2-3,CASSQYRDTQYF,TGTGCCAGCAGTCAGTACAGAGATACGCAGTATTTT
NA,TRBV11-3,NA,TRBJ2-7,CASSFLPGNEQYF,TGTGCCAGCAGCTTCCTGCCCGGGAACGAGCAGTACTTC
NA,TRBV7-2,NA,TRBJ1-6,CASSPNPGPSVSPLHF,TGTGCCAGCAGCCCAAATCCGGGACCCTCAGTGTCACCCCTCCACTTT
TRBD1,TRBV9,NA,TRBJ2-3,CASSRRTGAADTQYF,TGTGCCAGCAGCCGTCGGACAGGGGCCGCAGATACGCAGTATTTT
NA,TRBV21-1,NA,TRBJ1-6,CASRTNSPLHF,TGTGCCAGCCGAACGAATTCACCCCTCCACTTT
NA,TRBV13,once,TRBJ2-3,CASSLSGGSTDTQYF,TGTGCCAGCAGCCTTAGCGGAGGGAGCACAGATACGCAGTATTTT
TRBD1,TRBV28,NA,TRBJ1-3,CASSPSTGGPGNTIYF,TGTGCCAGCAGTCCTTCTACAGGGGGCCCTGGAAACACCATATATTTT
NA,TRBV2,NA,TRBJ1-2,CASSGDYHGYTF,TGTGCCAGCAGCGGGGACTATCATGGCTACACCTTC
NA,TRBV25-1,NA,TRBJ1-5,CASSATEPGQPQHF,TGTGCCAGCAGTGCGACAGAGCCCGGGCAGCCCCAGCATTTT
TRBD2,TRBV7-8,NA,TRBJ2-1,CASSLLDPGLANEQFF,TGTGCCAGCAGCTTATTAGACCCCGGACTAGCAAATGAGCAGTTCTTC
NA,TRBV7-2,NA,TRBJ1-2,CASSFISSGGYTF,TGTGCCAGCAGTTTCATATCGTCGGGTGGCTACACCTTC
NA,TRBV4-3,NA,TRBJ2-2,CASSQEWISTGSGELFF,TGCGCCAGCAGCCAAGAGTGGATTAGTACGGGATCCGGGGAGCTGTTTTTT
NA,TRBV6-5,NA,TRBJ1-5,CASSPDSNWVQPQHF,TGTGCCAGCAGCCCGGACAGTAATTGGGTTCAGCCCCAGCATTTT
TRBD1,TRBV6-1,NA,TRBJ2-5,CASRDRGRGETQYF,TGTGCCAGCAGAGACAGGGGGCGCGGAGAGACCCAGTACTTC
NA,TRBV7-8,NA,TRBJ1-1,CASSWGGRAGTEAFF,TGTGCCAGCAGCTGGGGCGGGCGCGCGGGGACTGAAGCTTTCTTT
TRBD1,TRBV15,NA,TRBJ2-2,CATSIRTGFGELFF,TGTGCCACCAGCATCAGGACAGGGTTCGGGGAGCTGTTTTTT
NA,TRBV7-9,NA,TRBJ2-2,CASSLPGTNTGELFF,TGTGCCAGCAGCTTACCAGGGACGAACACCGGGGAGCTGTTTTTT
NA,TRBV29-1,NA,TRBJ1-3,CSVQTGSGNTIYF,TGCAGCGTCCAGACGGGCTCTGGAAACACCATATATTTT
NA,TRBV10-3,once,TRBJ1-6,CAISESGFPNSPLHF,TGTGCCATCAGTGAGTCGGGATTTCCTAATTCACCCCTCCACTTT
NA,TRBV30,NA,TRBJ2-5,CAWSVLAGGETQYF,TGTGCCTGGAGTGTACTGGCAGGTGGAGAGACCCAGTACTTC
NA,TRBV4-3,NA,TRBJ2-3,CASSPIGPAAPDTQYF,TGCGCCAGCAGCCCGATAGGGCCCGCCGCCCCAGATACGCAGTATTTT
TRBD1,TRBV19,NA,TRBJ2-7,CASSTGTGAYEQYF,TGTGCCAGTAGTACCGGGACAGGCGCTTACGAGCAGTACTTC
NA,TRBV20-1,few,TRBJ2-5,CSARDRETQYF,TGCAGTGCTAGAGATCGGGAGACCCAGTACTTC
NA,TRBV19,NA,TRBJ1-6,CASTPARTAYNSPLHF,TGTGCCAGTACCCCCGCCAGGACAGCTTATAATTCACCCCTCCACTTT
TRBD2,TRBV10-3,NA,TRBJ2-3,CAIRGTSGSTDTQYF,TGTGCCATCAGAGGAACTAGCGGGAGCACAGATACGCAGTATTTT
NA,TRBV4-1,NA,TRBJ2-7,CASSQDGTQGREEQYF,TGCGCCAGCAGCCAAGATGGGACACAGGGGAGGGAAGAGCAGTACTTC
NA,TRBV5-1,NA,TRBJ2-5,CASSLGALQETQYF,TGCGCCAGCAGCTTGGGGGCACTTCAAGAGACCCAGTACTTC
NA,TRBV18,NA,TRBJ2-6,CASSPDVSGANVLTF,TGTGCCAGCTCACCAGATGTCTCTGGGGCCAACGTCCTGACTTTC
TRBD1,TRBV7-9,once,TRBJ1-2,CASSFSRQGDYGYTF,TGTGCCAGCAGCTTTTCCCGACAGGGTGACTATGGCTACACCTTC
NA,TRBV30,NA,TRBJ1-3,CAWSVPFAGVRTGNTIYF,TGTGCCTGGAGTGTACCCTTCGCAGGGGTAAGGACTGGAAACACCATATATTTT
NA,TRBV28,NA,TRBJ1-5,CASSLGGPLVVAQHF,TGTGCCAGCAGTTTGGGGGGCCCTTTAGTTGTAGCCCAGCATTTT
TRBD2,TRBV5-4,NA,TRBJ2-1,CASSPTSGDYNEQFF,TGTGCCAGCAGCCCGACTAGCGGGGACTACAATGAGCAGTTCTTC
TRBD2,TRBV18,NA,TRBJ2-7,CASSPKAGATDEQYF,TGTGCCAGCTCACCTAAAGCGGGAGCTACCGACGAGCAGTACTTC
NA,TRBV6-5,once,TRBJ1-4,CASRPRGFNEKLFF,TGTGCCAGCAGACCCCGGGGATTTAATGAAAAACTGTTTTTT
TRBD1,TRBV7-8,NA,TRBJ1-3,CASTVGTGRQGNTIYF,TGTGCCAGCACCGTCGGGACAGGCCGACAAGGAAACACCATATATTTT
TRBD1,TRBV4-1,NA,TRBJ1-4,CASSLGQTPYNEKLFF,TGCGCCAGCAGCCTGGGACAGACCCCGTATAATGAAAAACTGTTTTTT